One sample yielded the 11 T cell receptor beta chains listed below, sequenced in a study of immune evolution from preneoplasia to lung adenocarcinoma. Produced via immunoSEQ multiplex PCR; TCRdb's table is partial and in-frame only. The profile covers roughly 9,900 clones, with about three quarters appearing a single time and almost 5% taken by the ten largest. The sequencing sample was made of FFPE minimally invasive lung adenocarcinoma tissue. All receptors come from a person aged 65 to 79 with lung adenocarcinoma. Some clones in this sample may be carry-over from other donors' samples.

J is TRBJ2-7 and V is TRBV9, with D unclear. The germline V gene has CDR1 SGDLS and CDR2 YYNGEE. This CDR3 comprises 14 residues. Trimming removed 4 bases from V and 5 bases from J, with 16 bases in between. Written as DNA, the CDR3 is TGTGCCAGCAGCTCTCGACCGGGTTCGGACGAGCAGTACTTC. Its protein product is CASSSRPGSDEQYF.

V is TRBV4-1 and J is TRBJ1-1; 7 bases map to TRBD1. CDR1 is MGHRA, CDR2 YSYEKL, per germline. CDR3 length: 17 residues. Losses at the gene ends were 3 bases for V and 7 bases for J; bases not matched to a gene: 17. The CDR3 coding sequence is TGCGCCAGCAGCCAGCAGACAGGGATTGGGGAGGTTCGTGAAGCTTTCTTT. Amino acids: CASSQQTGIGEVREAFF.

The CDR3 DNA follows: TGTGCCAGCAGCACAATCCTCAGGGGGCTGGGCTATGGCTACACCTTC. This sequence encodes CASSTILRGLGYGYTF. The chain couples TRBV7-2 to TRBJ1-2, with TRBD1 identical over 8 bases. V lost 5 bases and J lost 4; bases outside the gene matches: 12. The germline gives CDR1 SGHTA, CDR2 FQGNSA. This CDR3 is 16 amino acids long.

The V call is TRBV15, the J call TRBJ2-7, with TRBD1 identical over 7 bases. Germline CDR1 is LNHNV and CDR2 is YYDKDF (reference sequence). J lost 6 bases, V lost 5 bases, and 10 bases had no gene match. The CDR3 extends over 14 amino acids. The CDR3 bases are TGTGCCACCAGCCGAACAGGGGCTTCCGGCGAGCAGTACTTC. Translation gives CATSRTGASGEQYF. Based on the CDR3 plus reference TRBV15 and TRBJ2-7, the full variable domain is DAMVIQNPRYQVTQFGKPVTLSCSQTLNHNVMYWYQQKSSQAPKLLFHYYDKDFNNEADTPDNFQSRRPNTSFCFLDIRSPGLGDTAMYLCATSRTGASGEQYFGPGTRLTVT.

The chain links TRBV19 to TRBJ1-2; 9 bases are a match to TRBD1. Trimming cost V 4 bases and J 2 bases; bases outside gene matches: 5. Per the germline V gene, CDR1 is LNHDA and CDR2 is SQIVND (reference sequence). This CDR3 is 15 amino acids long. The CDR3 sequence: CASSTGQGWNYGYTF. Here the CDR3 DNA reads TGTGCCAGTAGTACAGGACAGGGGTGGAACTATGGCTACACCTTC.

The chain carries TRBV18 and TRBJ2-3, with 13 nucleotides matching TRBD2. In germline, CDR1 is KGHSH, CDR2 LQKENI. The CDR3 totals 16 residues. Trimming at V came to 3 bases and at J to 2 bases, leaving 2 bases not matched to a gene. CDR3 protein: CASSPGLAGITDTQYF. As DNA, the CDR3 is TGTGCCAGCTCACCGGGACTAGCGGGGATCACAGATACGCAGTATTTT.

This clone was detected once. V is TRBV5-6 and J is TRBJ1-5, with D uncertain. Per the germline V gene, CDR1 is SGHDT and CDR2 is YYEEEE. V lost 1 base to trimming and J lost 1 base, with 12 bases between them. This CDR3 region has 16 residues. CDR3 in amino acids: CASSLTGVPSNQPQHF. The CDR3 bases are TGTGCCAGCAGCTTGACCGGAGTACCAAGCAATCAGCCCCAGCATTTT.

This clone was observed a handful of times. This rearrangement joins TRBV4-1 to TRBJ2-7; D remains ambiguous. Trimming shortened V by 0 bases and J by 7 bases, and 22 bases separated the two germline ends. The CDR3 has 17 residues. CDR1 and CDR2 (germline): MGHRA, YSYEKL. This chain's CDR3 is CASSQDPPPAGVGEQYF. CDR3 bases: TGCGCCAGCAGCCAAGATCCACCCCCGGCAGGAGTAGGGGAGCAGTACTTC.

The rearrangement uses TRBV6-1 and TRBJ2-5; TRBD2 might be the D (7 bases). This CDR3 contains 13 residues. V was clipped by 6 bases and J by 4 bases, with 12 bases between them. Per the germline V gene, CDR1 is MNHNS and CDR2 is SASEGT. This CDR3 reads CASSEGGVETQYF. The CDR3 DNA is TGTGCCAGCAGCGAGGGGGGGGTAGAGACCCAGTACTTC.

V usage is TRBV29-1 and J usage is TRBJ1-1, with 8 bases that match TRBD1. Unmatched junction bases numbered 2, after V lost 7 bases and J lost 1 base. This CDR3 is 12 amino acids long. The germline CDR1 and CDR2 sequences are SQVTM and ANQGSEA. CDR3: CSAGTGNTEAFF. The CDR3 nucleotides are TGCAGCGCCGGGACAGGGAACACTGAAGCTTTCTTT.

DNA for the CDR3: TGTGCCAGCTCACCACCGTCAGCGCGTGAGCAGTACTTC. Protein sequence: CASSPPSAREQYF. This sequence joins TRBV18 and TRBJ2-7; D remains unclear. Germline V lookup: CDR1 KGHSH, CDR2 LQKENI. Trimming took off 0 bases at V and 7 bases at J, with 10 bases between the two ends. The CDR3 spans 13 residues. The whole variable domain, filled in from reference TRBV18 and TRBJ2-7, reads NAGVMQNPRHLVRRRGQEARLRCSPMKGHSHVYWYRQLPEEGLKFMVYLQKENIIDESGMPKERFSAEFPKEGPSILRIQQVVRGDSAAYFCASSPPSAREQYFGPGTRLTVT.